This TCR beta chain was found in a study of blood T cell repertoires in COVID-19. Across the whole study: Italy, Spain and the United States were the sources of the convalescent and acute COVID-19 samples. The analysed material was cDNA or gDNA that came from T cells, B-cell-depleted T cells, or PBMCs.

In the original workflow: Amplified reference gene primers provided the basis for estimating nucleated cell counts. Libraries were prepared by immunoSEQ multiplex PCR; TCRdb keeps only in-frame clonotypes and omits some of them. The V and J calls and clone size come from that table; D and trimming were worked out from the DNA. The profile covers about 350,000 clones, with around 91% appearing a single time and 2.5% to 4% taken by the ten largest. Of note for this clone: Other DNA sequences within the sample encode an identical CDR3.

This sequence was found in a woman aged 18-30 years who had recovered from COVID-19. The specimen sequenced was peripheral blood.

CDR3 sequence (DNA): TGTGCCAGCAGTTTAGTCGGCTATGGCTACACCTTC. This gives the protein CASSLVGYGYTF. This rearrangement joins TRBV12-3 or TRBV12-4 to TRBJ1-2; no definite D call. With 1 base removed from V and 4 bases from J, the gap between germline ends came to 4 bases. The CDR3 length is 12 residues.